Many counts were recorded for the clone carrying this T cell receptor (beta chain). Its specificity is not known. These data belong to a study of T cells in Graves' hyperthyroidism and ophthalmopathy. Amplified TCR beta CDR3 regions derived from RNA transcripts. A set of HTBI primers served as the primers for a first-round RT-PCR of the TCR CDR3. Using its own MiXCR run on the multiplex PCR reads, TCRdb lists one record per CDR3 protein. Among around 530,000 distinct CDR3 sequences listed, roughly a sixth were seen once. Study-wide findings and caveats: Model output signaled ophthalmopathy a median about 6.3 months ahead of onset.

CDR1 MNHNS and CDR2 SASEGT come from the germline V gene. The CDR3 consists of 12 residues. The V gene lost 6 bases and the J gene lost 4 bases, with 9 bases spanning the gap. The receptor comes from a woman younger than 30 with Graves' ophthalmopathy. This chain connects TRBV6-1 to TRBJ1-2; weak D call: TRBD1 (5 bases). The sample was blood. This CDR3 reads CASSPGPYGYTF. The CDR3, as DNA: TGTGCCAGCAGCCCGGGACCCTATGGCTACACCTTC.